These 32 T cell receptor beta chains were all obtained from the same sample, sequenced in a study of cytomegalovirus exposure and HLA in healthy donors. The primer mix had 60 Vbeta and 13 Jbeta primers. The data were produced by immunoSEQ multiplex PCR, yet TCRdb's version contains in-frame clones alone and is incomplete. Here the sample spans some 180,000 clones, about 77% being singletons. The sequencing sample was made of PBMCs. Source of these receptors: a woman in her twenties or thirties in good health and CMV-seropositive.

This chain uses TRBV5-6 with TRBJ1-1; 10 nucleotides agree with TRBD1. V lost 0 bases to trimming and J lost 1 base; unmatched junction nucleotides: 12. Germline CDR1 SGHDT, CDR2 YYEEEE. This CDR3 contains 19 residues. The CDR3 region has the DNA TGTGCCAGCAGCTTGGCCGACAGGGGGCAAATCCGATGGAACACTGAAGCTTTCTTT. It codes for CASSLADRGQIRWNTEAFF.

The rearrangement joins TRBV30 to TRBJ1-5, with D possibly matching TRBD1 (5 bases). Germline V gives CDR1 GTSNPN, CDR2 SVGIG (reference sequence). The germline V and J ends were trimmed by 7 bases and 2 bases, with 12 bases remaining between them. The CDR3 is 13 amino acids. CDR3 DNA sequence: TGTGCCTACCGGGACTCTGGCAATCAGCCCCAGCATTTT. Its translation is CAYRDSGNQPQHF.

V usage is TRBV6-5 and J usage is TRBJ1-5, with 8 bases lining up with TRBD1. CDR3 length: 15 residues. The V segment lost 2 bases and the J segment 6 bases; nucleotides outside the gene matches: 6. Germline-derived CDR1 and CDR2 are MNHEY and SVGAGI. CDR3 nucleotides: TGTGCCAGCAGTTACGGACAGGGCTGGGGTCAGCCCCAGCATTTT. Amino acid sequence: CASSYGQGWGQPQHF.

This chain links TRBV12-5 with TRBJ2-5; 7 bases agree with TRBD1. With 0 bases clipped from V and 4 bases from J, the junction kept 5 bases outside the gene matches. The CDR3 length is 15 residues. The germline gives CDR1 LGHNT, CDR2 FRNRAP. This chain's CDR3 is CASGLVGRGRETQYF. For the CDR3, the DNA is TGTGCTAGTGGTTTGGTAGGAAGGGGGCGAGAGACCCAGTACTTC.

V is TRBV29-1 and J is TRBJ1-2, with 7 bases fitting TRBD1. Germline assignment: CDR1 SQVTM and CDR2 ANQGSEA. The length of the CDR3 is 11 residues. V lost 7 bases and J lost 7; bases outside the gene matches: 6. CDR3 protein: CSGRQGSGYTF. The CDR3 bases are TGCAGCGGACGACAGGGTAGTGGCTACACCTTC.

The rearrangement uses TRBV11-3 and TRBJ2-1, with 10 nucleotides matching TRBD2. CDR1 SGHNT and CDR2 YENEEA come from the germline V gene. This CDR3 comprises 17 residues. The V gene end was trimmed by 5 bases and the J gene end by 4 bases; junction bases not matched to a gene: 11. The CDR3 is CASSLSAAGGRYNEQFF. The CDR3 region has the DNA TGTGCCAGCAGCCTGAGCGCAGCGGGGGGGCGTTACAATGAGCAGTTCTTC.

This clone appeared once. The chain carries TRBV7-8 and TRBJ2-3, with no clear D. The CDR3 extends over 15 amino acids. The ends were cut back, 1 base at V and 2 bases at J, with 10 bases in the middle. Germline lookup yields CDR1 SGHVS and CDR2 FQNEAQ. The CDR3 sequence is CASSLVVDFTDTQYF. In DNA, the CDR3 is TGTGCCAGCAGCTTAGTAGTTGATTTCACAGATACGCAGTATTTT.

The rearrangement links TRBV7-8 to TRBJ1-6; possible D gene TRBD1, 5 bases. The CDR3 covers 14 residues. V lost 1 base to trimming and J lost 6 bases, with 7 bases between them. Germline CDR1 is SGHVS and CDR2 is FQNEAQ. CDR3: CASSLVGGNSPLHF. The DNA for the CDR3 is TGTGCCAGCAGCTTAGTGGGGGGTAATTCACCCCTCCACTTT.

This clone was observed a single time. CDR3 in amino acids: CASSLRAAGMNYGYTF. The CDR3 DNA follows: TGTGCCAGCAGTTTGCGCGCGGCAGGGATGAACTATGGCTACACCTTC. The V call is TRBV28, the J call TRBJ1-2; the D gene is possibly TRBD1 (5 bases). The CDR3 is 16 amino acids. Germline V gene sequence: CDR1 MDHEN, CDR2 SYDVKM. V shed 3 bases and J shed 2 bases, with 16 bases lying between them.

The rearrangement uses TRBV30 and TRBJ2-3; possible D gene TRBD2, 5 bases. The germline V gene has CDR1 GTSNPN and CDR2 SVGIG (reference sequence). Trimming removed 8 bases at V and 5 bases at J, with 11 bases between. The CDR3 length is 11 residues. CDR3 region: CAGGRGDTQYF. In DNA form, the CDR3 reads TGTGCCGGAGGTCGGGGAGATACGCAGTATTTT.

The V call is TRBV4-3, the J call TRBJ1-4, with 12 bases fitting TRBD1. V was pared by 4 bases and J by 8 bases, with 8 bases of the junction left unmatched. CDR1 and CDR2 (germline): LGHNA, YSLEER. The CDR3 sequence is 16 residues long. In DNA form, the CDR3 reads TGCGCCAGCAGCCCGACCCCCGGGACAGGGGGCGAAAAACTGTTTTTT. Its protein product is CASSPTPGTGGEKLFF.

There are a few counts of this clone. The CDR3 DNA follows: TGTGCCAGCAGTTTAGGACTTTTCCATGGCGATGAGCAGTTCTTC. Protein sequence: CASSLGLFHGDEQFF. This chain connects TRBV28 to TRBJ2-1; D is perhaps TRBD2 (5 bases). The length of the CDR3 is 15 residues. Between the trimmed V and J ends, which lost 2 bases and 8 bases, there was a span of 16 bases. Germline V CDR1 and CDR2: MDHEN, SYDVKM.

V and J are TRBV28 and TRBJ2-7, with TRBD1 matching over 8 bases. Trimming cost V 4 bases and J 0 bases; bases outside gene matches: 5. The germline V gene has CDR1 MDHEN and CDR2 SYDVKM. The CDR3 contains 15 residues. Here the CDR3 reads CASSSWTGSSYEQYF. CDR3 nucleotides: TGTGCCAGCAGTTCCTGGACAGGGTCCTCCTACGAGCAGTACTTC.

The DNA for the CDR3 is TGTGCCAGCAGCTTGGGTGGAGGGGGCGAGCAGTACTTC. Amino acids: CASSLGGGGEQYF. V usage is TRBV5-6 and J usage is TRBJ2-5; TRBD1 or TRBD2 may be the D gene (6 bases each). The J call may be wrong; the DNA end is better matched by TRBJ2-7. The CDR3 is 13 amino acids. Germline CDR1 is SGHDT and CDR2 is YYEEEE.

To note about this clone: One end of the junction fails to match germline, which may point to a read error. The rearrangement links TRBV11-2 to TRBJ1-6; 7 bases are shared with TRBD1. Germline V gene lookup returns CDR1 SGHAT and CDR2 FQNNGV. The CDR3 contains 15 residues. The CDR3 DNA sequence: TGTGCCAGCAGATTAGAGGGGGCCAGGGAGTCACCCCTCCACTTT. Protein sequence: CASRLEGARESPLHF.

The chain carries TRBV30 and TRBJ2-5; 16 bases match TRBD2. The CDR3 is 16 residues long. Germline V gives CDR1 GTSNPN, CDR2 SVGIG (reference sequence). The V gene end was trimmed by 2 bases and the J gene end by 5 bases; junction bases not matched to a gene: 5. The CDR3 region is CAWSLGTSGGVETQYF. CDR3 bases: TGTGCCTGGAGTCTAGGGACTAGCGGGGGGGTGGAGACCCAGTACTTC.

This chain joins TRBV18 and TRBJ1-3, with D unresolved. The length of the CDR3 is 15 residues. V lost 6 bases to trimming and J lost 1 base, with 13 bases between them. Germline assignment: CDR1 KGHSH and CDR2 LQKENI. Written as DNA, the CDR3 is TGTGCCAGCTCCCCTCGAGGAAAGTCTGGAAACACCATATATTTT. As protein: CASSPRGKSGNTIYF.

The V call is TRBV19, the J call TRBJ1-5, with 7 bases identical to TRBD1. The V and J ends lost 4 bases and 3 bases, in that order; junction bases with no gene match: 3. The germline V gene encodes CDR1 LNHDA and CDR2 SQIVND (reference sequence). The length of the CDR3 is 14 residues. CDR3 sequence reads: CASSNDRVNQPQHF. In DNA form, the CDR3 reads TGTGCCAGTAGTAACGACAGGGTCAATCAGCCCCAGCATTTT.

The chain is built from TRBV4-1 and TRBJ2-5, with a tentative D call TRBD2 (5 bases). This CDR3 is 15 amino acids long. V was cut by 0 bases and J by 4 bases, with 12 bases left in between. Germline-derived CDR1 and CDR2 are MGHRA and YSYEKL. The DNA for the CDR3 is TGCGCCAGCAGCCAAGATTACCGAGGGTTAGAGACCCAGTACTTC. Encoded protein: CASSQDYRGLETQYF.

This chain uses TRBV6-5 with TRBJ2-3; maybe TRBD1 (6 bases). The CDR3 spans 14 residues. The germline V gene encodes CDR1 MNHEY and CDR2 SVGAGI. V shed 5 bases and J shed 0 bases, with 9 bases lying between them. CDR3 amino acids: CASSAGVSTDTQYF. The CDR3 DNA reads as TGTGCCAGCAGTGCAGGGGTGAGCACAGATACGCAGTATTTT.

There are a few counts of this clone. This chain uses TRBV10-3 with TRBJ2-7, with 12 bases that match TRBD2. Trimming took 2 bases from V and 5 from J; bases not matched to a gene: 4. This CDR3 region has 15 residues. Germline loops: CDR1 ENHRY, CDR2 SYGVKD. DNA for the CDR3: TGTGCCATCAGTGAGCGACTAGCGGGGGCCCACGAGCAGTACTTC. Encoded protein: CAISERLAGAHEQYF.

J is TRBJ2-7 and V is TRBV6-5; TRBD1 agrees at 7 bases. Germline V CDR1 and CDR2: MNHEY, SVGAGI. The CDR3 contains 13 residues. The V segment lost 7 bases and the J segment 6 bases; nucleotides outside the gene matches: 9. The CDR3 region is CASTATGAGEQYF. The DNA of the CDR3 is TGTGCCAGCACCGCTACAGGGGCAGGCGAGCAGTACTTC.

Written as DNA, the CDR3 is TGTGCCAGCAGCCTAAACCCGACAGGGGAAGCTTTCTTT. Protein sequence: CASSLNPTGEAFF. The rearrangement joins TRBV7-2 to TRBJ1-1, with 7 bases aligning to TRBD1. CDR1 and CDR2 from the germline V gene are SGHTA and FQGNSA. The ends lost 5 bases at V and 8 bases at J; junction bases unmatched: 8. This CDR3 is built from 13 residues.

This clone showed up just once. The V call is TRBV18, the J call TRBJ2-3; no clear D gene. This CDR3 comprises 15 residues. In germline, CDR1 is KGHSH, CDR2 LQKENI. V shed 3 bases and J shed 2 bases, with 12 bases lying between them. CDR3 sequence reads: CASSPLLTDTDTQYF. The CDR3 bases are TGTGCCAGCTCACCCTTACTTACAGACACAGATACGCAGTATTTT.

The chain carries TRBV9 and TRBJ2-3, with 7 nucleotides matching TRBD1. Germline V gene sequence: CDR1 SGDLS, CDR2 YYNGEE. The J segment lost 6 bases and the V segment lost 0 bases, leaving 4 bases of the junction unmatched. This CDR3 spans 14 amino acids. The CDR3 nucleotides read TGTGCCAGCAGCGTAGACAGGGGAAGGGATACGCAGTATTTT. Amino acids: CASSVDRGRDTQYF.

The rearrangement links TRBV2 to TRBJ2-3, with 10 bases identical to TRBD2. V shed 6 bases, J shed 2 bases, and the junction held 5 bases outside the gene matches. This CDR3 has 15 residues. Germline V lookup: CDR1 SNHLY, CDR2 FYNNEI. In DNA, the CDR3 is TGTGCCAGCAGCTTAGCGGGGGGTTACACAGATACGCAGTATTTT. It translates to CASSLAGGYTDTQYF.

The chain employs TRBV7-3 and TRBJ2-6, with 10 bases that match TRBD2. Germline CDR1 SGHTA, CDR2 FQGTGA. The CDR3 covers 19 residues. The trim removed 0 bases at V and 0 bases at J, leaving 5 bases unmatched. In DNA, the CDR3 is TGTGCCAGCAGCTTAACCGCTAGCGGGGGCCTCTCTGGGGCCAACGTCCTGACTTTC. It yields the protein CASSLTASGGLSGANVLTF.

The gene calls are TRBV29-1 and TRBJ1-1; 11 nucleotides match TRBD1. Germline CDR1 reads SQVTM; CDR2 reads ANQGSEA. The CDR3 is 15 amino acids. Trimming cost V 2 bases and J 4 bases; bases outside gene matches: 6. CDR3 sequence reads: CSVEPGTGGLTEAFF. CDR3 nucleotides: TGCAGCGTTGAACCCGGGACAGGGGGGCTCACTGAAGCTTTCTTT.

The chain uses TRBV29-1 and TRBJ1-3; D possibly corresponds to TRBD1 (6 bases). This CDR3 is built from 14 residues. Trimming stripped 5 bases from V and 1 base from J, with 12 bases between. CDR1 is SQVTM and CDR2 is ANQGSEA in the germline V gene. The CDR3 loop reads CSVMIQGSGNTIYF. The CDR3 nucleotides read TGCAGCGTTATGATTCAGGGGTCTGGAAACACCATATATTTT.

This clone showed up just once. The chain joins TRBV7-3 to TRBJ2-7; 10 positions agree with TRBD1. Germline CDR1 SGHTA, CDR2 FQGTGA. This CDR3 has 14 amino acids. J lost 2 bases, V lost 6 bases, and 4 bases had no gene match. The CDR3 DNA reads TGTGCCAGCAGGGCTGACAGGGGGCCCTACGAGCAGTACTTC. It translates to CASRADRGPYEQYF.

The chain employs TRBV7-2 and TRBJ1-3, with 7 bases fitting TRBD1. Germline V gene lookup returns CDR1 SGHTA and CDR2 FQGNSA. Trimming at V came to 6 bases and at J to 3 bases, leaving 17 bases not matched to a gene. This CDR3 is 18 amino acids long. CDR3 nucleotide sequence: TGTGCCAGCAGACCAAAACAGGGGCTCAATTCAGGTGGAAACACCATATATTTT. Its protein product is CASRPKQGLNSGGNTIYF.

The chain employs TRBV6-6 and TRBJ2-7, with a weak D call TRBD2 (5 bases). The CDR3 sequence is 12 residues long. The germline V and J ends were trimmed by 2 bases and 5 bases, with 7 bases remaining between them. CDR1 is MNHNY, CDR2 SVGAGI, per germline (reference sequence). The CDR3 sequence: CASSYRENEQYF. In nucleotides, the CDR3 is TGTGCCAGCAGTTACAGGGAGAACGAGCAGTACTTC.